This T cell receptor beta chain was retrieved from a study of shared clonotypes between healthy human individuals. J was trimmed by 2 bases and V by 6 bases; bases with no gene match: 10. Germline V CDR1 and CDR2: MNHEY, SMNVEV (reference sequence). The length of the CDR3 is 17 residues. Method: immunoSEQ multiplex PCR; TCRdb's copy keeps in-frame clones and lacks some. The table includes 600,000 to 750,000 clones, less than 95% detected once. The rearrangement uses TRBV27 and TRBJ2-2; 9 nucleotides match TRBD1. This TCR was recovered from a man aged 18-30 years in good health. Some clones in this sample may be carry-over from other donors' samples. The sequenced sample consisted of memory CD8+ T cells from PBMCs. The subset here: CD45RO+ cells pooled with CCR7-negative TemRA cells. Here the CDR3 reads CASSPLRDRANTGELFF. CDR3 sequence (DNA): TGTGCCAGCAGCCCCCTAAGGGACAGGGCAAACACCGGGGAGCTGTTTTTT.